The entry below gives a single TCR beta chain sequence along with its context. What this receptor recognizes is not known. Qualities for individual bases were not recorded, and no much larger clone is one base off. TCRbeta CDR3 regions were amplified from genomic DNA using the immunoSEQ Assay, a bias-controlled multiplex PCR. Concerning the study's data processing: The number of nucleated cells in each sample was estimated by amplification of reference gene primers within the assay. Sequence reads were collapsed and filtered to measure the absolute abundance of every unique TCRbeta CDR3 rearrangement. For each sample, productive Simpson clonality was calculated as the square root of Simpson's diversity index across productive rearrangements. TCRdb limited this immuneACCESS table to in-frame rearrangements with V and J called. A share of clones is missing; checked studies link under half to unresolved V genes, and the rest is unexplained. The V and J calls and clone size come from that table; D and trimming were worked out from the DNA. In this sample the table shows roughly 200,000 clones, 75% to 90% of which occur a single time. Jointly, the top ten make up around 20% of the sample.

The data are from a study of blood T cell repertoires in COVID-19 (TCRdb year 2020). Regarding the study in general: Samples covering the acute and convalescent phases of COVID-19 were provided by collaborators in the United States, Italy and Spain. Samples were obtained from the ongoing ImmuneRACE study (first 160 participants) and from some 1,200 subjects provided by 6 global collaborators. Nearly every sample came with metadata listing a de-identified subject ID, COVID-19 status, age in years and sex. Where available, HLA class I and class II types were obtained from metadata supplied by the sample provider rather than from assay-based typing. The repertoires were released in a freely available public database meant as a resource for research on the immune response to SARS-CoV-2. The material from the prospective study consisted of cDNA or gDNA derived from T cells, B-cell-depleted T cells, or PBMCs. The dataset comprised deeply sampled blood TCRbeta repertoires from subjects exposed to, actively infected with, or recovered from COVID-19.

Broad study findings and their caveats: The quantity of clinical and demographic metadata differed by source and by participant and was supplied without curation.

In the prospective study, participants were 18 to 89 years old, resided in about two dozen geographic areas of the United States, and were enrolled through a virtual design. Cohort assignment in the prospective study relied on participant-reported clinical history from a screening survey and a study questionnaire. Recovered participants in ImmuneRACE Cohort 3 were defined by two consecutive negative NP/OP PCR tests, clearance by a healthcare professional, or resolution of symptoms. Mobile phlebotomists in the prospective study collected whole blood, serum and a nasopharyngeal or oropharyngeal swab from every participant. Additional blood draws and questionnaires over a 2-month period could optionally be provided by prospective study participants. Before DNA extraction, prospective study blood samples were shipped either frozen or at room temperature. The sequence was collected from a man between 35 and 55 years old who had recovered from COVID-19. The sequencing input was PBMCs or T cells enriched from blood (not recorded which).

The nucleotides read TGTGCCAGCAGCCCCATGGGGGGGGACACTGAAGCTTTCTTT. Translated, it reads CASSPMGGDTEAFF. The sequence is built from TRBV7-2 and TRBJ1-1; tentative D gene TRBD1, with 5 bases matching. The CDR3 contains 14 residues, cysteine and phenylalanine counted. This entry keeps only the CDR3 DNA: 42 bases, framed from base 1. The V and J ends are trimmed by 5 bases and 3 bases, leaving 13 bases between them. In the germline V gene, CDR1 corresponds to SGHTA and CDR2 to FQGNSA. Where the CDR3 stops, the reference TRBV7-2 and TRBJ1-1 genes take over; the full variable domain is GAGVSQSPSNKVTEKGKDVELRCDPISGHTALYWYRQSLGQGLEFLIYFQGNSAPDKSGLPSDRFSAERTGGSVSTLTIQRTQQEDSAVYLCASSPMGGDTEAFFGQGTRLTVV.